This is a list of T cell receptor beta chains from one sample in a study of response to subunit inactivated influenza vaccine. TCRdb re-derived calls from the RT-PCR reads in MiXCR, one entry per CDR3 protein. The sample lists 710,000 or so distinct CDR3 sequences, about a sixth occurring once. The material sequenced was PBMCs from blood, taken 11 to 12 days after vaccination. The receptors shown here come from a man aged 50 to 59 who received an inactivated influenza vaccine. CDR3s include the opening cysteine and the closing phenylalanine or tryptophan. Fields, in order: clone size, V gene, J gene, D gene, CDR3 protein, CDR3 DNA. A D gene is named only where the DNA matches it firmly. Size is omitted from some rows. Given values are once, few, many or a class for expanded clones.

-,TRBV20-1,TRBJ2-3,TRBD2,CSARDLTSGGSTTQYF,TGCAGTGCTAGAGACCTGACTAGCGGGGGTTCCACTACGCAGTATTTT
-,TRBV28,TRBJ2-3,TRBD1,CASRAGTGKNTQYF,TGTGCCAGCAGAGCCGGGACAGGGAAGAATACGCAGTATTTT
many,TRBV7-2,TRBJ2-7,-,CASSLTGESYEQYF,TGTGCCAGCAGCTTGACAGGTGAATCCTACGAGCAGTACTTC
once,TRBV20-1,TRBJ2-1,TRBD2,CSARLAGGNYNEQFF,TGCAGTGCTAGACTAGCGGGGGGGAATTACAATGAGCAGTTCTTC
-,TRBV6-5,TRBJ2-2,TRBD1,CASSNEDRKAGELFF,TGTGCCAGCAGTAACGAGGACAGGAAGGCCGGGGAGCTGTTTTTT
many,TRBV12-3/TRBV12-4,TRBJ2-7,-,CASSLGRGWFAHF,TGTGCCAGCAGTTTAGGACGGGGGTGGTTCGCGCACTTC
few,TRBV4-1,TRBJ2-7,-,CASSQPAKAYEQYF,TGCGCCAGCAGCCAACCGGCTAAGGCCTACGAGCAGTACTTC
-,TRBV7-2,TRBJ2-5,TRBD1,CASSSTTGLETQHF,TGTGCCAGCAGCTCTACGACAGGGCTGGAGACCCAGCACTTC
-,TRBV7-9,TRBJ2-7,-,CASSPRGGAGYEQYF,TGTGCCAGCAGCCCCCGCGGGGGCGCCGGATACGAGCAGTACTTC
many,TRBV29-1,TRBJ2-7,-,CSVAGTTLYEQYF,TGCAGCGTCGCCGGGACAACCCTTTACGAGCAGTACTTC
-,TRBV12-3/TRBV12-4,TRBJ2-1,-,CASRRDSHNEQFF,TGTGCCAGCAGACGGGACTCCCACAATGAGCAGTTCTTC
many,TRBV29-1,TRBJ2-3,TRBD1,CSVDGQGVDTDTQYF,TGCAGCGTTGACGGACAGGGCGTCGACACAGATACGCAGTATTTT
-,TRBV7-9,TRBJ2-7,TRBD1,CASSSPTGGEYEQYF,TGTGCCAGCAGCTCACCGACAGGGGGCGAGTACGAGCAGTACTTC
-,TRBV7-9,TRBJ2-7,-,CASSPPIRVSTYEQYF,TGTGCCAGCAGCCCCCCTATCAGGGTAAGCACCTACGAGCAGTACTTC
-,TRBV5-6,TRBJ2-7,-,CASRPLGEGPGEQYF,TGTGCCAGCAGACCTCTTGGTGAGGGGCCCGGGGAGCAGTACTTC
few,TRBV24-1,TRBJ2-3,-,CATSRMGDTQYF,TGTGCCACCAGCCGGATGGGAGATACGCAGTATTTT